The rows below give T cell receptor beta chains drawn from one sample of a study of immune cell composition in non-small cell lung cancer. The data were produced by immunoSEQ multiplex PCR, yet TCRdb's version contains in-frame clones alone and is incomplete. The sample has a few thousand clones; more than 65% are singletons. The sequenced sample consisted of lung tumor tissue. The receptors come from a human donor with non-small cell lung cancer. Each CDR3 is given with its conserved first and last residue. The order of the fields is clone size, J gene, V gene, D gene, CDR3 DNA, CDR3 protein. D genes are given only for firm matches. Some rows have no size entry. The others give once, few or many, or a class for an expanded clone.

clone_size: -; j_call: TRBJ2-1; v_call: TRBV29-1; d_call: TRBD1; cdr3_nt: TGCAGCGTTGATATAACAGGGGGCTCCAATGAGCAGTTCTTC; cdr3_aa: CSVDITGGSNEQFF
clone_size: -; j_call: TRBJ2-2; v_call: TRBV27; d_call: TRBD1; cdr3_nt: TGTGCCAGCAGTCCCCCAATGGGGACAGGGCAGGGCGGGGAGCTGTTTTTT; cdr3_aa: CASSPPMGTGQGGELFF
clone_size: -; j_call: TRBJ1-2; v_call: TRBV7-9; d_call: -; cdr3_nt: TGTGCCAGCAGCCATTCAGGGGTTCAGGATGGCTACACCTTC; cdr3_aa: CASSHSGVQDGYTF
clone_size: -; j_call: TRBJ1-4; v_call: TRBV2; d_call: -; cdr3_nt: TGTGCCAGCAGTGCTGCCTGGCGGGTGGAAAAACTGTTTTTT; cdr3_aa: CASSAAWRVEKLFF
clone_size: -; j_call: TRBJ2-2; v_call: TRBV7-3; d_call: -; cdr3_nt: TGTGCCAGCAGCTTAACCCCGCCAGGGCCCCCGAACACCGGGGAGCTGTTTTTT; cdr3_aa: CASSLTPPGPPNTGELFF
clone_size: -; j_call: TRBJ1-1; v_call: TRBV4-1; d_call: -; cdr3_nt: TGCGCCAGCAGCCAAGGGGGGGGGCCTGAAGCTTTCTTT; cdr3_aa: CASSQGGGPEAFF
clone_size: -; j_call: TRBJ2-5; v_call: TRBV7-8; d_call: -; cdr3_nt: TGTGCCAGCAGCCCAGGGGCGGGGGAAGAGACCCAGTACTTC; cdr3_aa: CASSPGAGEETQYF
clone_size: few; j_call: TRBJ1-1; v_call: TRBV7-9; d_call: -; cdr3_nt: TGTGCCAGCAGCTTCCAGAACACTGAAGCTTTCTTT; cdr3_aa: CASSFQNTEAFF
clone_size: -; j_call: TRBJ1-2; v_call: TRBV6-6; d_call: -; cdr3_nt: TGTGCCAGCAGTTACTCTCCGGGGGTACGCTATGGCTACACCTTC; cdr3_aa: CASSYSPGVRYGYTF
clone_size: -; j_call: TRBJ1-2; v_call: TRBV27; d_call: -; cdr3_nt: TGTGCCAGCAGTAAGAACGCGGTACCTAACTATGGCTACACCTTC; cdr3_aa: CASSKNAVPNYGYTF
clone_size: -; j_call: TRBJ2-6; v_call: TRBV19; d_call: -; cdr3_nt: TGTGCCAGTAGCCAGACAGCCTCCAACGTCCTGACTTTC; cdr3_aa: CASSQTASNVLTF
clone_size: -; j_call: TRBJ1-4; v_call: TRBV28; d_call: -; cdr3_nt: TGTGCCAGCAGTCCCCAAGGGGCGGGGGGATGGGCAAAACTGTTTTTT; cdr3_aa: CASSPQGAGGWAKLFF
clone_size: -; j_call: TRBJ2-7; v_call: TRBV7-7; d_call: TRBD1; cdr3_nt: TGTGCTAGCAGCTTAGGAAGGGGGACAGGGCCACAGTACTTC; cdr3_aa: CASSLGRGTGPQYF
clone_size: -; j_call: TRBJ2-4; v_call: TRBV2; d_call: TRBD1; cdr3_nt: TGTACCAGCACTGGCGGCCAGGGGGCGGGAAACATTCAGTACTTC; cdr3_aa: CTSTGGQGAGNIQYF
clone_size: -; j_call: TRBJ2-3; v_call: TRBV5-5; d_call: TRBD1; cdr3_nt: TGTGCCAGCAGCTTACAGGGGTGGGGCACAGATACGCAGTATTTT; cdr3_aa: CASSLQGWGTDTQYF
clone_size: -; j_call: TRBJ1-2; v_call: TRBV11-3; d_call: -; cdr3_nt: TGTGCCAGCAGCGCGATCGGGGCCCTATCAGAGGGGGGGAACTATGGCTACACCTTC; cdr3_aa: CASSAIGALSEGGNYGYTF
clone_size: -; j_call: TRBJ2-3; v_call: TRBV5-1; d_call: -; cdr3_nt: TGCGCCAGCAGCCTGGACAACACAGATACGCAGTATTTT; cdr3_aa: CASSLDNTDTQYF